This T cell receptor beta chain was recovered during a study of shared T cell receptors in the human thymus. Only in-frame clones appear in the TCRdb table, and some are missing; sequencing was by immunoSEQ multiplex PCR. This sample has 500,000 to 750,000 clones, with around nine tenths found just once. The CDR3 loop spans 14 amino acids. Trimming removed 3 bases from V and 6 bases from J, with 15 bases in between. The germline CDR1 and CDR2 sequences are KGHSH and LQKENI. These records were also assigned to another study, of human thymus T cells. That study reports: Donors consisted of healthy Finnish infants (having corrective surgery for congenital heart defects). Resections from corrective heart surgery provided thymus tissue. Unrelated individuals reportedly shared highly overlapping thymic TCR repertoires.

V is TRBV18 and J is TRBJ2-7, with D tentatively TRBD2 (7 bases). The sample was thymocytes. This receptor was obtained from a boy under three years old with a congenital heart defect. The CDR3 nucleotides read TGTGCCAGCTCACCCCCCGGGGGGCCCTCCGAGCAGTACTTC. This sequence encodes CASSPPGGPSEQYF.